This TCR beta chain was documented in a study of blood T cell repertoires in COVID-19. Sequencing used immunoSEQ multiplex PCR; TCRdb keeps in-frame clones, though not all of them. This table holds about 330,000 clones, around 87% found once. V was cut by 2 bases and J by 6 bases, with 11 bases left in between. The V gene's germline CDR1 is LGHDT and CDR2 YNNKEL (reference sequence). The CDR3 covers 14 residues. This clonotype originated in a woman aged 25-40 years who had recovered from COVID-19. Input material: PBMCs or T cells enriched from blood (not recorded which). This chain uses TRBV3-1 (or the pseudogene TRBV3-2) with TRBJ1-5; TRBD1 might be the D (5 bases). The CDR3 coding sequence is TGTGCCAGCAGCCAATCAGCGGGGCTTCAGCCCCAGCATTTT. The encoded protein is CASSQSAGLQPQHF.